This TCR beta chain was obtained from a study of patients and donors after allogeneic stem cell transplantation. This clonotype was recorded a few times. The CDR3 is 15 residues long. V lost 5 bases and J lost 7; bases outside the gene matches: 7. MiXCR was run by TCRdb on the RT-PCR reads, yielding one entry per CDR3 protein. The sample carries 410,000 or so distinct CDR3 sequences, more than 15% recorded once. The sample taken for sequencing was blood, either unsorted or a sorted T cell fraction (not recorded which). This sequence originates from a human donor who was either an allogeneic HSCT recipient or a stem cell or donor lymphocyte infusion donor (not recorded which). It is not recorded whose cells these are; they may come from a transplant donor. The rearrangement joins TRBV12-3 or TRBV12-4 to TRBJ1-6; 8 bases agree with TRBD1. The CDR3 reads CASSGQDRANSPLHF. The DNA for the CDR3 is TGTGCCAGCAGTGGCCAGGACAGGGCGAATTCACCCCTCCACTTT.